This entry is about one T cell receptor (beta chain). What it binds is not known. The sample comes from a study of cytomegalovirus exposure and HLA in healthy donors. Study-level results: Among donors in an Asian-associated ancestry cluster, a later analysis reportedly found fewer N-insertions than the roughly 700-donor mean. In a later analysis, fewer than 20,000 TCR beta sequences were associated with HLA alleles at 0.05 false discovery rate. HLA-A and HLA-B allele assignments for most subjects were reportedly predicted accurately using TCR beta sequences. An assumption of roughly uniform sequencing depth across donors underlay the presence/absence analyses.

After removal of 4 bases from V and 0 bases from J, the junction contained 3 bases not matched to a gene. The CDR3 consists of 15 residues. CDR1 MDHEN and CDR2 SYDVKM come from the germline V gene. The PCR used 60 Vbeta and 13 Jbeta primers. TCRdb's table, derived via immunoSEQ multiplex PCR, lists solely in-frame clones and lacks some. The sample holds around 220,000 clones, nearly 80% seen once. The chain has TRBV28 and TRBJ1-3, with TRBD1 matching 7 bases. The sequence came from a man aged 18 to 30 in good health and CMV-seronegative. The source material was PBMCs. The CDR3 bases are TGTGCCAGCAGTTGGGGACAGCACTCTGGAAACACCATATATTTT. Protein sequence: CASSWGQHSGNTIYF.